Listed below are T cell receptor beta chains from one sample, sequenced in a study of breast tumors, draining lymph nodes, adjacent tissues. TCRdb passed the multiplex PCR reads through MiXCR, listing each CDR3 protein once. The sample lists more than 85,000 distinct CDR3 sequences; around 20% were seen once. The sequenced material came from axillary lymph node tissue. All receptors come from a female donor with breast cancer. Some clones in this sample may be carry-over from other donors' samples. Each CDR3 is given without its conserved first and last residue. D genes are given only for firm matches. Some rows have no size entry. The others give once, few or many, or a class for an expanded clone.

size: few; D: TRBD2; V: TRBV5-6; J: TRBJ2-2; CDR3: ASSLALILAGDTGELF
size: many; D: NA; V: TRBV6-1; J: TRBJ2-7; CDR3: ASSEGYEQY
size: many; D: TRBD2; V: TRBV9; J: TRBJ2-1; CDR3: ASSPEGGTSRQF
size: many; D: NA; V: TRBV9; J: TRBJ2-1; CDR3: ASSRGASLSEQF
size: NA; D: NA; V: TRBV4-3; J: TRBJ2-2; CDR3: ASSEDRNTGELF
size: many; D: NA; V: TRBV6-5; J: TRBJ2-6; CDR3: ASSYQGRGANVLT
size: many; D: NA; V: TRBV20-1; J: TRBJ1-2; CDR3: SAGGPEDRYGYT
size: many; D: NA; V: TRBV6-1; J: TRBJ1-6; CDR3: ASSEVRGENSPLH
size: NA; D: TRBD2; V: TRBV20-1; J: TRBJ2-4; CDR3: SAPPGGKNIQY
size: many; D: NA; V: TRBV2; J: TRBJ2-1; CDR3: ASGRRGPGNEQF
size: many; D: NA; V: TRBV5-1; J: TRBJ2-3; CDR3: ASSLETGRKDTQY
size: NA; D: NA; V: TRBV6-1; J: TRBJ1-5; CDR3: ASRTTPGPNQPQH
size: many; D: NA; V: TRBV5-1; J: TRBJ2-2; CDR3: ASSSNGELF
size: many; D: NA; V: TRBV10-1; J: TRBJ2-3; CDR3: ASSVSSAHTDTQY
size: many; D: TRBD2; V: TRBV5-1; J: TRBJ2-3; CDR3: ASTGGAGGTDTQY
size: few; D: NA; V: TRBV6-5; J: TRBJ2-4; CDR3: ASSYSKRVGENIQY
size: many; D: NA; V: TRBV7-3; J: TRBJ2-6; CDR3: ASSQSPGSTGANVLT
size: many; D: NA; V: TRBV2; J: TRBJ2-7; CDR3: ASRPRQTYEQY
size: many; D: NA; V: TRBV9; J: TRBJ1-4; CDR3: ASSVGAGRNEKLF
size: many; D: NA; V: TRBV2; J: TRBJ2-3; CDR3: ASSLQGSDTQY
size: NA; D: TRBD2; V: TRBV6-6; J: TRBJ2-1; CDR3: ASSYRASGDSYNEQF
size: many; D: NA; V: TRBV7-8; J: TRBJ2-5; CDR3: ASSSRPGNQETQY
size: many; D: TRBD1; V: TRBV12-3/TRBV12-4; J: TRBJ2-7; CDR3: ASSFGTGTYEQY
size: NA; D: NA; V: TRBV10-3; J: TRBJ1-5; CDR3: AISESLSPGSDQPQH
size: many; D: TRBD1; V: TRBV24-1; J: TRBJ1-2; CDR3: ATSDRGQNYGYT
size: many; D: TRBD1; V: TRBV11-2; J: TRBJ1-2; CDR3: ASSLGYRGPGSYGYT
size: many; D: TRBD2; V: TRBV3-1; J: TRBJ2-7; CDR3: ASSGPTSGAYEQY
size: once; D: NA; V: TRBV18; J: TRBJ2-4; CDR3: ASSPPDSKNIQY
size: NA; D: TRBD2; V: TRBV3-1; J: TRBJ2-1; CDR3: ASSPSGGLGNEQF
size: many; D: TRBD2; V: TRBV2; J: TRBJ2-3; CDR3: ASLTPGTKQY
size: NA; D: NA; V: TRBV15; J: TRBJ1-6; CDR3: ATSRDRQDNSPLR
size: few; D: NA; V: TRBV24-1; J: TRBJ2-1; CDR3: ATSDFRVGGGGGNSYNEQF
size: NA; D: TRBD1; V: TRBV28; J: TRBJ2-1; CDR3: ASSSGTGGINEQF
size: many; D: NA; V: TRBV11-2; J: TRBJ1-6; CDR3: ASRSLQGSNNSPLH
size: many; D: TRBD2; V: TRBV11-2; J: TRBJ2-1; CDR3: ASSLAGGTWDEQF
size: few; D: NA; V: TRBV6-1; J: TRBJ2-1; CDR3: ATRRPTYNEQF
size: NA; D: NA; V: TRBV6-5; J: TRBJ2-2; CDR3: ASSYGGTFMGGELF
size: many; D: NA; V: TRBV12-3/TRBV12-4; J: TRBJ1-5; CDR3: ASTPGRSNQPQH
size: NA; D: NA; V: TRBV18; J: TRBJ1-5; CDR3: ASSQNSNQPQH
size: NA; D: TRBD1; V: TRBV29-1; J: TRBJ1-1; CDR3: SVDPGGLKRVVNTEAF
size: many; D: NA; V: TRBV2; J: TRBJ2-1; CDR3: ASSTYNEQF
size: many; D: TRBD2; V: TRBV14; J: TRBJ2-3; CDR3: ASSFLAANTDTQY
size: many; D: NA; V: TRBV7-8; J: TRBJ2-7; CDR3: ASSIGTDLLYEQY
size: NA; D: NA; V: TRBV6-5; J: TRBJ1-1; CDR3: ASSYSAGGVRAEAF
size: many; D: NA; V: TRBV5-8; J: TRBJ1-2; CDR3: ASSLMGVYGYT
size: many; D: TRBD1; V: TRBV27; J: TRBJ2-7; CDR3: ASSLDRGIREQY
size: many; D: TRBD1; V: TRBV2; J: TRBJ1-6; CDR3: ASISRQGYNSPLH
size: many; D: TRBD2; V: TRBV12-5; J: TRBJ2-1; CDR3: ASGLVAGRQF
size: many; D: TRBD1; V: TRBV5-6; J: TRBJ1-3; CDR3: ASGYRGLTGNTIY
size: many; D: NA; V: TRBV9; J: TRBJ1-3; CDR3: ASSVGPGLRGNTIY
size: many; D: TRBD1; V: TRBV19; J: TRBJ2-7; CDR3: ASSMTGQGSYEQY
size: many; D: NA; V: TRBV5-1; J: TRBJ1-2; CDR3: ASMGAPSYGYT
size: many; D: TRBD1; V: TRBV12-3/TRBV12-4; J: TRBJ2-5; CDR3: ASSRQGALQETQY
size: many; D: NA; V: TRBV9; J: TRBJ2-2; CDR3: ASSQSGGTGTGELF